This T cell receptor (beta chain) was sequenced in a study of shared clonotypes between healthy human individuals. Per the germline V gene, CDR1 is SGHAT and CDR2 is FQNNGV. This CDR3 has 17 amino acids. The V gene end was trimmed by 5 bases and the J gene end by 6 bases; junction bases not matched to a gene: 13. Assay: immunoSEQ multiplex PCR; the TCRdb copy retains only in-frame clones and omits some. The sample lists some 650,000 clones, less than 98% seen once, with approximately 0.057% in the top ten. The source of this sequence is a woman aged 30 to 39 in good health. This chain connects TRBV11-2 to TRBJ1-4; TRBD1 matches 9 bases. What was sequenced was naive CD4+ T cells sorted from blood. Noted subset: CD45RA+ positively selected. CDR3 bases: TGTGCCAGCAGCCCTCCTAATCCCGACAGGGGGTATGAAAAACTGTTTTTT. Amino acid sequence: CASSPPNPDRGYEKLFF.